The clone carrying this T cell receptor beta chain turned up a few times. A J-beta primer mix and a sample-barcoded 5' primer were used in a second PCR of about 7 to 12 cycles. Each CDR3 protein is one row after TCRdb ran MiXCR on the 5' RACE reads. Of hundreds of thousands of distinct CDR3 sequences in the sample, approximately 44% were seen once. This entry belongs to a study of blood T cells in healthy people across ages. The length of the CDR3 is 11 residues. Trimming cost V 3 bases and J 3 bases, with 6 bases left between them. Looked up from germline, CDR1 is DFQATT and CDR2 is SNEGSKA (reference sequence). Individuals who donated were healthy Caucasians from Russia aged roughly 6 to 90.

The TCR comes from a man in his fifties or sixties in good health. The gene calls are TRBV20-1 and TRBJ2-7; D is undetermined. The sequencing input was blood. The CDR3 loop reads CSARPSYEQYF. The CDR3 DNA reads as TGCAGTGCTAGGCCGAGCTACGAGCAGTACTTC.